These T cell receptor beta chains were read from a single sample in a study of T cells expressing NK-cell markers. TCRdb re-called the 5' RACE reads and catalogs CDR3 proteins one per entry, DNA excluded. This sample's table reports around 550,000 distinct CDR3 sequences. Source material: blood T cells: a sorted CD56 or NKG2C T cell subset, CD4+ or CD8+ T cells, or bulk PBMC T cells (not recorded which). The receptors were gathered from a man between 18 and 35 years old in good health. The CDR3 runs from the conserved cysteine through the conserved F or W.

j_call: TRBJ2-7; v_call: TRBV19; cdr3_aa: CASSKGLVAYEQYF
j_call: TRBJ2-7; v_call: TRBV11-1; cdr3_aa: CASSPGQGNEQYF
j_call: TRBJ2-1; v_call: TRBV7-6; cdr3_aa: CASSYGLAGGRAYNEQFF
j_call: TRBJ1-1; v_call: TRBV20-1; cdr3_aa: CSAYARGQAEAFF
j_call: TRBJ2-4; v_call: TRBV29-1; cdr3_aa: CSVGGVEGSAKNIQYF
j_call: TRBJ2-1; v_call: TRBV12-3/TRBV12-4; cdr3_aa: CASSLTGSSADEQFF
j_call: TRBJ1-1; v_call: TRBV10-3; cdr3_aa: CAISDRDRGLPRSEAFF
j_call: TRBJ1-1; v_call: TRBV16; cdr3_aa: CASSLRDSQTEAFF
j_call: TRBJ2-7; v_call: TRBV29-1; cdr3_aa: CSVTDRNPHHEQYF
j_call: TRBJ2-6; v_call: TRBV11-2; cdr3_aa: CASRPGGAGASGANVQTF
j_call: TRBJ2-7; v_call: TRBV19; cdr3_aa: CASSTWAGTGGDEQYF
j_call: TRBJ2-1; v_call: TRBV4-1; cdr3_aa: CASSQFRDRGNEQFF
j_call: TRBJ2-6; v_call: TRBV29-1; cdr3_aa: CSVMTTGAGANVLTF
j_call: TRBJ1-6; v_call: TRBV10-1; cdr3_aa: CASRDRDGSSYNSPLHF
j_call: TRBJ1-2; v_call: TRBV5-1; cdr3_aa: CASSLALAIQKPGGYTF
j_call: TRBJ2-5; v_call: TRBV3-1; cdr3_aa: CASSQRKAGGGQETQYF
j_call: TRBJ2-3; v_call: TRBV15; cdr3_aa: CATRARRDRVADTQYF
j_call: TRBJ2-1; v_call: TRBV5-1; cdr3_aa: CASSFVQREIDEQFF
j_call: TRBJ2-2; v_call: TRBV2; cdr3_aa: CASSSGGWELFF
j_call: TRBJ1-5; v_call: TRBV27; cdr3_aa: CASSLLGGDLSNQPQHF
j_call: TRBJ1-2; v_call: TRBV7-9; cdr3_aa: CASSPQSMGYGYTF
j_call: TRBJ1-5; v_call: TRBV20-1; cdr3_aa: CSANQGVYQPQHF
j_call: TRBJ2-2; v_call: TRBV6-1; cdr3_aa: CASYNLNPGQDLNTVELFF
j_call: TRBJ1-2; v_call: TRBV3-1; cdr3_aa: CASSQEVYGYTF
j_call: TRBJ2-7; v_call: TRBV28; cdr3_aa: CASTRQGGYEQYF
j_call: TRBJ2-4; v_call: TRBV28; cdr3_aa: CASSSGLSPLAKNIQYF
j_call: TRBJ2-1; v_call: TRBV7-8; cdr3_aa: CASSLDPGGRNEQFF
j_call: TRBJ2-7; v_call: TRBV2; cdr3_aa: CASNIAGVGHEQYF
j_call: TRBJ1-5; v_call: TRBV28; cdr3_aa: CASIPQGNQPQHF
j_call: TRBJ2-3; v_call: TRBV5-1; cdr3_aa: CASSLGTLQWDTQYF
j_call: TRBJ1-1; v_call: TRBV29-1; cdr3_aa: CSVVLSGSEAFF
j_call: TRBJ2-3; v_call: TRBV7-2; cdr3_aa: CASSFGGQDTQYF
j_call: TRBJ2-7; v_call: TRBV11-3; cdr3_aa: CASSLGSLYEQYF
j_call: TRBJ2-1; v_call: TRBV20-1; cdr3_aa: CSAPASGGGGGQFF
j_call: TRBJ2-7; v_call: TRBV7-8; cdr3_aa: CASSSPTSGASYEQYF
j_call: TRBJ2-5; v_call: TRBV6-1; cdr3_aa: CASSRSGSRETQYF
j_call: TRBJ2-5; v_call: TRBV20-1; cdr3_aa: CSAKGLAGPETQYF
j_call: TRBJ2-5; v_call: TRBV12-3/TRBV12-4; cdr3_aa: CASSPGLAGGPGEETQYF
j_call: TRBJ2-3; v_call: TRBV6-1; cdr3_aa: CASRSGGTANTDTQYF
j_call: TRBJ2-1; v_call: TRBV7-9; cdr3_aa: CASSSPGGWNEQFF
j_call: TRBJ1-4; v_call: TRBV30; cdr3_aa: CAWSVRKAAEKLFF
j_call: TRBJ2-3; v_call: TRBV10-1; cdr3_aa: CASTPGPTTDTQYF
j_call: TRBJ1-1; v_call: TRBV30; cdr3_aa: CAWKLWEKGPEAFF
j_call: TRBJ1-1; v_call: TRBV6-9; cdr3_aa: CARRVMTTEAFF
j_call: TRBJ2-5; v_call: TRBV5-1; cdr3_aa: CASSLLTSSGGGETQYF
j_call: TRBJ2-5; v_call: TRBV24-1; cdr3_aa: CATSDWDRETQYF
j_call: TRBJ2-5; v_call: TRBV25-1; cdr3_aa: CASSEGGQETQYF
j_call: TRBJ2-7; v_call: TRBV7-6; cdr3_aa: CASSLGTRVGEQYF
j_call: TRBJ2-1; v_call: TRBV4-2; cdr3_aa: CASSQGPGLAGAAAEQFF
j_call: TRBJ1-5; v_call: TRBV6-1; cdr3_aa: CASSEKPGGQPQHF
j_call: TRBJ2-1; v_call: TRBV6-1; cdr3_aa: CASRPRLAGIYNEQFF
j_call: TRBJ2-1; v_call: TRBV5-1; cdr3_aa: CASSLAYPPGPYNEQFF
j_call: TRBJ2-1; v_call: TRBV4-1; cdr3_aa: CASSQQNENEQFF
j_call: TRBJ2-5; v_call: TRBV15; cdr3_aa: CATSTTRTSRETQYF
j_call: TRBJ2-1; v_call: TRBV7-2; cdr3_aa: CASSPTSQFEFF
j_call: TRBJ2-4; v_call: TRBV12-3/TRBV12-4; cdr3_aa: CASSFRSGRAINIQYF
j_call: TRBJ2-1; v_call: TRBV4-2; cdr3_aa: CASSQGQSGSSYNEQFF
j_call: TRBJ2-1; v_call: TRBV25-1; cdr3_aa: CASSVGLFNEQFF
j_call: TRBJ2-2; v_call: TRBV5-6; cdr3_aa: CASRRTGPAGELFF